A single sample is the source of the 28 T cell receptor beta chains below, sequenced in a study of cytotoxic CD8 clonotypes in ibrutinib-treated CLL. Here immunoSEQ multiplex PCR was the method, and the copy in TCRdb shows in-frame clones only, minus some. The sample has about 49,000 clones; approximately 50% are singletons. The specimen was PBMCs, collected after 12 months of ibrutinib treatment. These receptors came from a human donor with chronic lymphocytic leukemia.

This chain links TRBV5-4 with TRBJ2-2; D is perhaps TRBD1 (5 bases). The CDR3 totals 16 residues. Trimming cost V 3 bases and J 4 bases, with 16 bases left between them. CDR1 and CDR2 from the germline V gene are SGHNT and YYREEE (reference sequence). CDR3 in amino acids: CASSSSGAWRTGELFF. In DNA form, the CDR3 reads TGTGCCAGCAGCTCGTCTGGGGCCTGGCGCACCGGGGAGCTGTTTTTT.

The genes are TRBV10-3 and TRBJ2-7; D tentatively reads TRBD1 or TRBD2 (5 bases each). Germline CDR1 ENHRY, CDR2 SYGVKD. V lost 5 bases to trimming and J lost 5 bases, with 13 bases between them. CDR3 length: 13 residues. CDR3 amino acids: CAISRDPQDEQYF. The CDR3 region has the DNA TGTGCCATCAGTCGGGACCCCCAGGACGAGCAGTACTTC.

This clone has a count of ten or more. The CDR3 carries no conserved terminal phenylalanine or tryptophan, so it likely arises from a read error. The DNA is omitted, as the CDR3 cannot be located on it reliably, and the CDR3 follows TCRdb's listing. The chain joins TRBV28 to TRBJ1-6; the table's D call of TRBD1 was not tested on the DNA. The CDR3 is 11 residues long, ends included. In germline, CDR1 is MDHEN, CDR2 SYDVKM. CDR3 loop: CASSRGQLLQL.

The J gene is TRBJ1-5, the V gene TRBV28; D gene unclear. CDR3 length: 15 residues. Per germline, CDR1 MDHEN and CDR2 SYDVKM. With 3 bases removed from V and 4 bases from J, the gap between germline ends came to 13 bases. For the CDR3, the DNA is TGTGCCAGCAGTTTGGGGTTGGGGAAAAATCAGCCCCAGCATTTT. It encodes CASSLGLGKNQPQHF.

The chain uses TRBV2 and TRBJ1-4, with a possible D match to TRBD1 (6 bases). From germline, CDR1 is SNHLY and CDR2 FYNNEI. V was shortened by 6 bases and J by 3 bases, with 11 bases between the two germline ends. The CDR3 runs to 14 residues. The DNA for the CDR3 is TGTGCCAGCAGGAAGGGGGACGCTAATGAAAAACTGTTTTTT. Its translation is CASRKGDANEKLFF.

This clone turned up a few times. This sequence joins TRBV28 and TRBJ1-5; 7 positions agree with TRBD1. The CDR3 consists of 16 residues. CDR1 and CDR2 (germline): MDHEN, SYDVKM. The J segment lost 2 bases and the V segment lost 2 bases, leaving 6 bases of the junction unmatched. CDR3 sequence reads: CASSLTDRLGNQPQHF. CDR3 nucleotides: TGTGCCAGCAGTTTAACGGACAGGTTAGGCAATCAGCCCCAGCATTTT.

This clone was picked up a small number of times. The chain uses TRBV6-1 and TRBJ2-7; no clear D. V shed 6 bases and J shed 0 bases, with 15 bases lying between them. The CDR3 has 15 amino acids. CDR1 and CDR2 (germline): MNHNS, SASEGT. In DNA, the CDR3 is TGTGCCAGCAGCTCTCCTGGCCTTAGCTCCTACGAGCAGTACTTC. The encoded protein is CASSSPGLSSYEQYF.

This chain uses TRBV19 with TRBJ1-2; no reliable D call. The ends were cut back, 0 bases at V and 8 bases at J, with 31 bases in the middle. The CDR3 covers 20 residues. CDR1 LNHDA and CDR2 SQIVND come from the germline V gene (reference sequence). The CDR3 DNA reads TGTGCCAGTAGTATAGATCTTCCTGCGTTCCGAAAATCTAACCCAGTCGGCTACACCTTC. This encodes CASSIDLPAFRKSNPVGYTF.

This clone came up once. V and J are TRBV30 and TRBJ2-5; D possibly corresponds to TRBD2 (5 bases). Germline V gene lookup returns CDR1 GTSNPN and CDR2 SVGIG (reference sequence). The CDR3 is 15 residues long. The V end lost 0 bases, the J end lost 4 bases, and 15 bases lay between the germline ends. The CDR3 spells CAWSVIGSAGETQYF. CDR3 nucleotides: TGTGCCTGGAGTGTTATAGGATCGGCGGGAGAGACCCAGTACTTC.

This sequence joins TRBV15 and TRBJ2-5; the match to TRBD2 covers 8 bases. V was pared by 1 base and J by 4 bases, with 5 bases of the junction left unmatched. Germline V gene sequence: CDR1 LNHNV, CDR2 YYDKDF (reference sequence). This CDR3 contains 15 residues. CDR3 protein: CATSRVAGTGETQYF. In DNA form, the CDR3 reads TGTGCCACCAGCAGAGTAGCGGGGACCGGAGAGACCCAGTACTTC.

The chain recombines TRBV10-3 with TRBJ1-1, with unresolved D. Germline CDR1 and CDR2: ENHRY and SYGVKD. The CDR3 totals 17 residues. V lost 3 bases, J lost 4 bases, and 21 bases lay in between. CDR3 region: CAISEGIKTARGTEAFF. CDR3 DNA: TGTGCCATCAGTGAAGGTATAAAGACCGCTCGGGGCACTGAAGCTTTCTTT.

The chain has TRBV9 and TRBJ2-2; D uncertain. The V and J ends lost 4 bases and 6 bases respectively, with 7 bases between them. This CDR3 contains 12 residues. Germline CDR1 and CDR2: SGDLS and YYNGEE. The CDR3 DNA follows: TGTGCCAGCAGCCCGGTCTCCGGGGAGCTGTTTTTT. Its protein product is CASSPVSGELFF. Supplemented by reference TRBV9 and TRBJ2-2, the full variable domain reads DSGVTQTPKHLITATGQRVTLRCSPRSGDLSVYWYQQSLDQGLQFLIQYYNGEERAKGNILERFSAQQFPDLHSELNLSSLELGDSALYFCASSPVSGELFFGEGSRLTVL.

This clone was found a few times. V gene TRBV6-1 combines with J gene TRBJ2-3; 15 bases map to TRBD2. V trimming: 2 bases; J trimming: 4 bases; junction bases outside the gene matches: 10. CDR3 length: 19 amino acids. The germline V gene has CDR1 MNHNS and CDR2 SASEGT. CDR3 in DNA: TGTGCCAGCAGTGAAAGAGGACTAGCGGGAGGGCCTCGGGCAGATACGCAGTATTTT. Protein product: CASSERGLAGGPRADTQYF.

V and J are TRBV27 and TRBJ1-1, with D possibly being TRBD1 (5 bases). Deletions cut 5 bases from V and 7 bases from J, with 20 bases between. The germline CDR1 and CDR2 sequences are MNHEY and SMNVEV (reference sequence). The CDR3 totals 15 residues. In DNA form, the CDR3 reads TGTGCCAGCAGTCCACGGGGGATTGGGGGGAATGAAGCTTTCTTT. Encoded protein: CASSPRGIGGNEAFF.

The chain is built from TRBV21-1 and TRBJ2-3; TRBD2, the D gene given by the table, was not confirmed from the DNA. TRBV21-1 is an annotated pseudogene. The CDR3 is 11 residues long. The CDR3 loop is CASTPRDTQYF. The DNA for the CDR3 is TGTGCCAGCACTCCGAGGGATACGCAGTATTTT.

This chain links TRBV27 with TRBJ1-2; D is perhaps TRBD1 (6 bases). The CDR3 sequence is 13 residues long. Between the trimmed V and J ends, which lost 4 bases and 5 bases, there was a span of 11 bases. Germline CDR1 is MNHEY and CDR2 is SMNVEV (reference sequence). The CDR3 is CASSSNQGYGYTF. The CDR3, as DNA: TGTGCCAGCAGTTCAAATCAGGGGTATGGCTACACCTTC.

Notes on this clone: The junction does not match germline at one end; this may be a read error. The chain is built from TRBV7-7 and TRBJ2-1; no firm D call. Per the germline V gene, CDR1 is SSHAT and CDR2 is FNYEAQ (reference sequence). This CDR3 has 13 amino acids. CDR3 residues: CASSVVPKDEQFF. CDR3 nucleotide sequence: TGTGCTAGCAGCGTAGTGCCGAAGGATGAGCAGTTCTTC. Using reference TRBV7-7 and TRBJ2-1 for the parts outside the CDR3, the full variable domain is GAGVSQSPRYKVTKRGQDVTLRCDPISSHATLYWYQQALGQGPEFLTYFNYEAQPDKSGLPSDRFSAERPEGSISTLTIQRTEQRDSAMYRCASSVVPKDEQFFGPGTRLTVL.

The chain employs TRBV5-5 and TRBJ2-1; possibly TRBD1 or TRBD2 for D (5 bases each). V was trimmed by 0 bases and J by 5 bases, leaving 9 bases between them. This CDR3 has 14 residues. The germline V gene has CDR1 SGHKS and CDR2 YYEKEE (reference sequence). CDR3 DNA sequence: TGTGCCAGCAGCTTGGAGGGGCGGGACAATGAGCAGTTCTTC. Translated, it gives CASSLEGRDNEQFF.

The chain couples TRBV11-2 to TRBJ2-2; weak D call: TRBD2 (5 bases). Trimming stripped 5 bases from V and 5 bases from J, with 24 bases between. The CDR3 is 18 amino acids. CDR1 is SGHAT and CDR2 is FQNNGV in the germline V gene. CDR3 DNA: TGTGCCAGCAGCCCGCTCCCGTGGGCGGGTGGTCGAACCGGGGAGCTGTTTTTT. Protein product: CASSPLPWAGGRTGELFF.

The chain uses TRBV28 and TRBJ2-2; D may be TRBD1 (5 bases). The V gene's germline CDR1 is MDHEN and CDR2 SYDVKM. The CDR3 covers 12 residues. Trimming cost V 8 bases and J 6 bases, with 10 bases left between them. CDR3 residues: CASQGRAGELFF. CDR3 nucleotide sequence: TGTGCCAGCCAGGGCCGAGCCGGGGAGCTGTTTTTT. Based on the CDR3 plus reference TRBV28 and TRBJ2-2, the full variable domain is DVKVTQSSRYLVKRTGEKVFLECVQDMDHENMFWYRQDPGLGLRLIYFSYDVKMKEKGDIPEGYSVSREKKERFSLILESASTNQTSMYLCASQGRAGELFFGEGSRLTVL.

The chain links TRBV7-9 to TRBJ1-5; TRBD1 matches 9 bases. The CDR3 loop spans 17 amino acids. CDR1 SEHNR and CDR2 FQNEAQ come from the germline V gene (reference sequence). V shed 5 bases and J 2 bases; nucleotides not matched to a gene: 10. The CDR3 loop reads CASSPPGTGRGNQPQHF. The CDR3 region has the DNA TGTGCCAGCAGCCCCCCCGGGACAGGGAGAGGCAATCAGCCCCAGCATTTT.

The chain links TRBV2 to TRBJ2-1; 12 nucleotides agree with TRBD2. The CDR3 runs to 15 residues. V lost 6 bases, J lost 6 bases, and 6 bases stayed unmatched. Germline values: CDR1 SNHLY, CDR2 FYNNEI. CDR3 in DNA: TGTGCCAGCAGCGATCTAGCGGGAGGGATCAATGAGCAGTTCTTC. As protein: CASSDLAGGINEQFF. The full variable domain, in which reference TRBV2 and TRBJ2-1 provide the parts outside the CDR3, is EPEVTQTPSHQVTQMGQEVILRCVPISNHLYFYWYRQILGQKVEFLVSFYNNEISEKSEIFDDQFSVERPDGSNFTLKIRSTKLEDSAMYFCASSDLAGGINEQFFGPGTRLTVL.

CDR3 DNA sequence: TGTGCCAGCACTCTCGAGGGGGGCATGAACACTGAAGCTTTCTTT. Translation gives CASTLEGGMNTEAFF. This chain uses TRBV2 with TRBJ1-1; the D gene is possibly TRBD1 (6 bases). Germline V gene data show CDR1 as SNHLY and CDR2 as FYNNEI. Trimming stripped 7 bases from V and 0 bases from J, with 15 bases between. The CDR3 extends over 15 amino acids. Combining the CDR3 with reference TRBV2 and TRBJ1-1 gives the whole variable domain EPEVTQTPSHQVTQMGQEVILRCVPISNHLYFYWYRQILGQKVEFLVSFYNNEISEKSEIFDDQFSVERPDGSNFTLKIRSTKLEDSAMYFCASTLEGGMNTEAFFGQGTRLTVV.

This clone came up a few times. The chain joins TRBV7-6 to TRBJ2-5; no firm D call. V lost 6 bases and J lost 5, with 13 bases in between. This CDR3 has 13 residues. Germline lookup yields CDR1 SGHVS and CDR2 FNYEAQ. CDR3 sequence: CASSHPLGETQYF. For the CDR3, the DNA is TGTGCCAGCAGTCACCCACTGGGGGAGACCCAGTACTTC. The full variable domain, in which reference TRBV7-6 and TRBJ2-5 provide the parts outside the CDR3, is GAGVSQSPRYKVTKRGQDVALRCDPISGHVSLYWYRQALGQGPEFLTYFNYEAQQDKSGLPNDRFSAERPEGSISTLTIQRTEQRDSAMYRCASSHPLGETQYFGPGTRLLVL.

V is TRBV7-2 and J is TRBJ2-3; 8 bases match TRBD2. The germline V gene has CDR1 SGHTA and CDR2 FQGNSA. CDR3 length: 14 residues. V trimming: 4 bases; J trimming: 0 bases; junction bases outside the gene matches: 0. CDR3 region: CASSSSGSTDTQYF. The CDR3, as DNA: TGTGCCAGCAGCTCTAGCGGGAGCACAGATACGCAGTATTTT.

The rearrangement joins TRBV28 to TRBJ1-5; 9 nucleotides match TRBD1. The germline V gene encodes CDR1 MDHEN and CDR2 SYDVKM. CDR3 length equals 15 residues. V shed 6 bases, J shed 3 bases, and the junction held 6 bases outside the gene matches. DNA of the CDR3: TGTGCCAGCAGCTCGGGACAGGGACCCAATCAGCCCCAGCATTTT. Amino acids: CASSSGQGPNQPQHF.

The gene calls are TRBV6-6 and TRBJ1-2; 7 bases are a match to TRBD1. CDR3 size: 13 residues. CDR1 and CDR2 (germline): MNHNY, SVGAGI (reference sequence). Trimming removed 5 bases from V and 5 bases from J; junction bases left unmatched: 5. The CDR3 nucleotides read TGTGCCAGCAGTAGAGGACAGGAATATGGCTACACCTTC. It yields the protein CASSRGQEYGYTF.

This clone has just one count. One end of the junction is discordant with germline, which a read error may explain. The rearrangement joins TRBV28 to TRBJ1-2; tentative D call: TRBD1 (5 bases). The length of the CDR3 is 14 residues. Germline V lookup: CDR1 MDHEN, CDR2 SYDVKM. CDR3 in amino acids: CASRAPGTNYGYTF. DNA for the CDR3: TGTGCCAGCAGGGCTCCCGGGACTAATTATGGCTACACCTTC.